These 18 T cell receptor beta chains originate from one sample sequenced in a study of shared clonotypes between healthy human individuals. Clones were read by immunoSEQ multiplex PCR, and TCRdb kept only the in-frame ones, dropping some. Here the sample spans more than 2 million clones, approximately 96% being singletons. Sequencing was carried out using naive CD4+ T cells sorted from blood. Stated subset: CD45RA+ positively selected. These receptor sequences come from a young man in good health.

V is TRBV5-6 and J is TRBJ2-7; the D call may be TRBD1 or TRBD2 (5 bases each). V lost 4 bases and J lost 0, with 17 bases in between. Germline assignment: CDR1 SGHDT and CDR2 YYEEEE. The CDR3 is made up of 16 amino acids. The CDR3 nucleotides read TGTGCCAGCAGCCTGGCCGGGACCCTCCTCTCCTACGAGCAGTACTTC. Translated, it gives CASSLAGTLLSYEQYF.

This clone was observed once. The chain combines TRBV5-1 with TRBJ1-5; 9 positions match TRBD1. This CDR3 is 15 amino acids long. With 5 bases clipped from V and 6 bases from J, the junction kept 9 bases outside the gene matches. Germline V gene lookup returns CDR1 SGHRS and CDR2 YFSETQ. The DNA for the CDR3 is TGCGCCAGCAGTCAGACAACAGGGGGCGGTCAGCCCCAGCATTTT. Protein sequence: CASSQTTGGGQPQHF.

CDR3 loop: CASSHETSGAWDTQYF. The CDR3 region has the DNA TGCGCCAGCAGCCACGAGACTAGCGGGGCATGGGATACGCAGTATTTT. The chain couples TRBV4-1 to TRBJ2-3; 11 bases agree with TRBD2. CDR1 MGHRA and CDR2 YSYEKL come from the germline V gene. V lost 3 bases and J lost 6; bases outside the gene matches: 8. The CDR3 extends over 16 amino acids.

The chain links TRBV19 to TRBJ2-3; 9 bases fit TRBD2. V lost 3 bases to trimming and J lost 3 bases; unmatched junction nucleotides: 16. Germline CDR1 reads LNHDA; CDR2 reads SQIVND (reference sequence). The CDR3 runs 19 residues. For the CDR3, the DNA is TGTGCCAGTAGTATCGGTAGCGGGAGCCTGAGACGGAGAACAGATACGCAGTATTTT. Translating gives CASSIGSGSLRRRTDTQYF.

The rearrangement joins TRBV18 to TRBJ1-6; D gene unclear. With 0 bases removed from V and 5 bases from J, the gap between germline ends came to 2 bases. The CDR3 has 13 amino acids. Germline V lookup: CDR1 KGHSH, CDR2 LQKENI. CDR3 sequence (DNA): TGTGCCAGCTCACCACCAAATAATTCACCCCTCCACTTT. This encodes CASSPPNNSPLHF. The whole variable domain, filled in from reference TRBV18 and TRBJ1-6, reads NAGVMQNPRHLVRRRGQEARLRCSPMKGHSHVYWYRQLPEEGLKFMVYLQKENIIDESGMPKERFSAEFPKEGPSILRIQQVVRGDSAAYFCASSPPNNSPLHFGNGTRLTVT.

Points on this clone: Within the sample, other DNA sequences also encode this same CDR3. This chain connects TRBV7-9 to TRBJ1-1, with a possible D match to TRBD1 (5 bases). V dropped 3 bases and J dropped 0 bases, with 8 bases sitting between them. Germline lookup yields CDR1 SEHNR and CDR2 FQNEAQ (reference sequence). This CDR3 is 14 amino acids long. This CDR3 reads CASSFGGVNTEAFF. For the CDR3, the DNA is TGTGCCAGCAGCTTTGGAGGGGTGAACACTGAAGCTTTCTTT.

This clone was seen only once. The gene calls are TRBV11-2 and TRBJ1-4, with a tentative D call TRBD1 (5 bases). Germline V gene data show CDR1 as SGHAT and CDR2 as FQNNGV. This CDR3 is built from 12 residues. V lost 4 bases and J 7 bases, leaving 7 bases between the germline ends. CDR3 sequence reads: CASSSDSEKLFF. For the CDR3, the DNA is TGTGCCAGCAGCTCCGACAGTGAAAAACTGTTTTTT.

The V gene is TRBV6-5, the J gene TRBJ2-7; 11 bases line up with TRBD2. The CDR3 covers 16 residues. The germline CDR1 and CDR2 sequences are MNHEY and SVGAGI. The trim removed 0 bases at V and 7 bases at J, leaving 8 bases unmatched. CDR3 protein: CASSYSSSGGAREQYF. DNA for the CDR3: TGTGCCAGCAGTTACTCCAGTAGCGGGGGGGCCCGGGAGCAGTACTTC.

V usage is TRBV6-4 and J usage is TRBJ2-7; 7 nucleotides match TRBD1. The length of the CDR3 is 13 residues. The germline V gene has CDR1 MRHNA and CDR2 SNTAGT. With V trimmed by 10 bases and J by 5 bases, 11 bases remained unmatched. The CDR3 bases are TGTGCCACCGACTCCGTAACAGGGGACGAGCAGTACTTC. It encodes CATDSVTGDEQYF.

The chain links TRBV10-1 to TRBJ1-5; no reliable D call. The length of the CDR3 is 15 residues. CDR1 is WNHNN and CDR2 is SYGVQD in the germline V gene (reference sequence). V was pared by 1 base and J by 8 bases, with 15 bases between. CDR3 coding DNA: TGCGCCAGCAGTGAGTTGATAGGGTCCGGAGAGCCCCAGCATTTT. Translated: CASSELIGSGEPQHF.

This chain joins TRBV28 and TRBJ2-1; D unresolved. The CDR3 is 13 amino acids. Trimming took 1 base from V and 5 from J, leaving 6 bases between them. Per the germline V gene, CDR1 is MDHEN and CDR2 is SYDVKM. CDR3 loop: CASSLLSDNEQFF. In DNA form, the CDR3 reads TGTGCCAGCAGTTTATTGTCGGACAATGAGCAGTTCTTC.

The gene calls are TRBV7-9 and TRBJ2-1; TRBD1 aligns across 8 bases. Losses at the gene ends were 4 bases for V and 7 bases for J; bases not matched to a gene: 12. The CDR3 sequence is 16 residues long. CDR1 and CDR2 (germline): SEHNR, FQNEAQ (reference sequence). The CDR3 region is CASSSFMTGAGNEQFF. As DNA, the CDR3 is TGTGCCAGCAGCTCCTTCATGACAGGGGCGGGTAATGAGCAGTTCTTC.

V is TRBV5-4 and J is TRBJ1-2; a possible D gene is TRBD1 (5 bases). V lost 4 bases, J lost 0 bases, and 10 bases lay in between. The CDR3 loop spans 14 amino acids. In germline, CDR1 is SGHNT, CDR2 YYREEE (reference sequence). This CDR3 reads CASSQDISNYGYTF. CDR3 nucleotides: TGTGCCAGCAGCCAGGACATCTCTAACTATGGCTACACCTTC.

The V and J genes are TRBV5-1 and TRBJ2-1; D possibly corresponds to TRBD1 (5 bases). Germline assignment: CDR1 SGHRS and CDR2 YFSETQ. The CDR3 covers 15 residues. Trimming removed 2 bases at V and 0 bases at J, with 9 bases between. CDR3 sequence: CASSFRGSSYNEQFF. DNA for the CDR3: TGCGCCAGCAGCTTTAGGGGAAGCTCCTACAATGAGCAGTTCTTC.

The V gene is TRBV25-1, the J gene TRBJ2-5; 7 bases fit TRBD2. The CDR3 has 15 residues. V shed 1 base, J shed 5 bases, and the junction held 7 bases outside the gene matches. CDR1 is MGHDK and CDR2 is SYGVNS in the germline V gene. CDR3 sequence reads: CASSEWGHSGETQYF. The CDR3 nucleotides are TGTGCCAGCAGTGAATGGGGCCATAGCGGGGAGACCCAGTACTTC.

The chain recombines TRBV9 with TRBJ1-2, with 10 bases aligning to TRBD1. J was trimmed by 7 bases and V by 3 bases; bases with no gene match: 3. The germline CDR1 and CDR2 sequences are SGDLS and YYNGEE. The CDR3 covers 13 residues. For the CDR3, the DNA is TGTGCCAGCAGCGGGGGACAGGGGTTTGGCTACACCTTC. Protein sequence: CASSGGQGFGYTF.

The chain links TRBV14 to TRBJ1-2; D is ambiguous. The CDR3 has 15 amino acids. Deletions cut 1 base from V and 5 bases from J, with 14 bases between. Germline V lookup: CDR1 SGHDN, CDR2 FVKESK. The CDR3, as DNA: TGTGCCAGCAGCCAAGTATCGGGAACAGCTTATGGCTACACCTTC. Residues: CASSQVSGTAYGYTF.

In this sample, this clone turned up once. The rearrangement uses TRBV27 and TRBJ2-1; 7 nucleotides match TRBD1. Germline V CDR1 and CDR2: MNHEY, SMNVEV (reference sequence). The CDR3 extends over 15 amino acids. V was pared by 3 bases and J by 3 bases, with 5 bases of the junction left unmatched. CDR3 residues: CASSFRGWDYNEQFF. The CDR3 DNA reads TGTGCCAGCAGTTTCAGGGGGTGGGACTACAATGAGCAGTTCTTC.